This paragraph reports one T cell receptor beta chain. Its matching antigen is unknown. This sample was taken from a study of cytomegalovirus exposure and HLA in healthy donors. Study-level points and caveats: Specificity of three CMV-associated chains for CMV antigens was verified in vitro. Reported findings show TCR beta sequences accurately forecast HLA-A and HLA-B alleles in most subjects.

Use of 60 Vbeta and 13 Jbeta primers characterized the PCR. Sequencing was performed with immunoSEQ multiplex PCR; in TCRdb, only in-frame clones are kept and a portion is missing. The sample includes about 180,000 clones, around 84% of them seen just once. With 5 bases clipped from V and 4 bases from J, the junction kept 9 bases outside the gene matches. Germline V lookup: CDR1 SEHNR, CDR2 FQNEAQ (reference sequence). The CDR3 sequence is 15 residues long. The TCR was taken from a girl aged 2 to 10 in good health and CMV-seropositive. Sequenced sample: PBMCs. This chain joins TRBV7-9 and TRBJ2-5; 8 positions agree with TRBD1. The CDR3 loop is CASSPTGGIGETQYF. CDR3 DNA: TGTGCCAGCAGCCCCACAGGGGGAATAGGAGAGACCCAGTACTTC.